The entry below gives a single T cell receptor beta chain sequence along with its context. Antigen specificity is unknown. The data were obtained in a study of post-analysis software for immune sequencing data. Study information: Disease courses included relapsing-remitting, secondary progressive and progressive-relapsing multiple sclerosis. Broader study findings: TRBV segments more frequent in patients than in controls numbered five and included TRBV5-6, TRBV5-1 and TRBV20-1.

The CDR3 consists of 15 residues. Per germline, CDR1 SGHAT and CDR2 FQNNGV. V shed 0 bases and J shed 4 bases, with 12 bases lying between them. Incorporated into the TCR beta cDNA libraries were unique molecular identifiers, which served to reduce PCR and sequencing biases. Approximately 500,000 cDNA molecules were recovered from an input of roughly 0.85 to 10 million T cells. TCRdb re-analysed the PCR reads in MiXCR, keeping a single row per CDR3 protein. The sample shows roughly 410,000 distinct CDR3 sequences, 30% to 45% of them seen only once. This TCR came from a girl between 5 and 17 years old with multiple sclerosis. Input material: blood. The chain joins TRBV11-2 to TRBJ1-2; no reliable D call. The CDR3 DNA reads as TGTGCCAGCAGCTTAGACGCACCCACGGGCTATGGCTACACCTTC. It translates to CASSLDAPTGYGYTF.